These 14 T cell receptor beta chains came from one sample sequenced in a study of blood T cell repertoires in COVID-19. The method was immunoSEQ multiplex PCR; TCRdb's version includes in-frame clones alone and lacks a portion of them. The repertoire holds 300,000 to 400,000 clones, roughly 85% seen once, with approximately 1.9% in the top ten. The sequenced sample consisted of PBMCs or T cells enriched from blood (not recorded which). These receptors were collected from a woman aged 25 to 39 who had been exposed to COVID-19.

V gene TRBV7-3 combines with J gene TRBJ2-1; weak D call: TRBD1 (6 bases). CDR3 length: 13 amino acids. The V end lost 4 bases, the J end lost 8 bases, and 12 bases lay between the germline ends. Germline V gives CDR1 SGHTA, CDR2 FQGTGA. Written as DNA, the CDR3 is TGTGCCAGCAGCTGGGGGCAGGGCTATGAGCAGTTCTTC. Translated, it gives CASSWGQGYEQFF.

The chain joins TRBV28 to TRBJ1-2; D call uncertain. Germline values: CDR1 MDHEN, CDR2 SYDVKM. CDR3 length: 14 amino acids. Trimming took off 8 bases at V and 0 bases at J, with 13 bases between the two ends. CDR3 nucleotide sequence: TGTGCCAGCCGAGTCGAACAGCCTAACTATGGCTACACCTTC. Its translation: CASRVEQPNYGYTF.

The rearrangement joins TRBV5-4 to TRBJ2-5; TRBD2 matches at 8 bases. This CDR3 has 15 residues. V was pared by 1 base and J by 5 bases, with 7 bases of the junction left unmatched. Germline V gives CDR1 SGHNT, CDR2 YYREEE (reference sequence). The CDR3 sequence: CASSLRVAGYETQYF. CDR3 nucleotide sequence: TGTGCCAGCAGCTTGAGGGTAGCGGGATACGAGACCCAGTACTTC.

The DNA of the CDR3 is TGTGCCTGGAGTTTAAAAAGGACAGGGGCCTATGGGGGCTATGGCTACACCTTC. Its protein product is CAWSLKRTGAYGGYGYTF. The rearrangement joins TRBV30 to TRBJ1-2, with 9 bases identical to TRBD1. There are 18 residues in the CDR3. CDR1 GTSNPN and CDR2 SVGIG come from the germline V gene (reference sequence). V shed 2 bases and J 4 bases; nucleotides not matched to a gene: 17.

The chain carries TRBV30 and TRBJ1-5; the match to TRBD1 covers 7 bases. The CDR3 has 14 residues. Trimming removed 0 bases from V and 7 bases from J; junction bases left unmatched: 6. CDR1 and CDR2 (germline): GTSNPN, SVGIG (reference sequence). Here the CDR3 reads CAWSVGTGEQPQHF. Written as DNA, the CDR3 is TGTGCCTGGAGTGTTGGAACAGGGGAACAGCCCCAGCATTTT.

The chain combines TRBV3-1 (or the pseudogene TRBV3-2) with TRBJ2-1, with D maybe TRBD1 (7 bases). Germline CDR1 reads LGHDT; CDR2 reads YNNKEL (reference sequence). V lost 0 bases to trimming and J lost 6 bases, with 18 bases between them. The CDR3 is made up of 17 amino acids. The CDR3 sequence is CASSQDKAGGNLNEQFF. The CDR3 DNA reads as TGTGCCAGCAGCCAAGATAAGGCAGGGGGGAATCTCAATGAGCAGTTCTTC.

This chain joins TRBV7-2 and TRBJ1-2; the match to TRBD1 covers 11 bases. After removal of 5 bases from V and 13 bases from J, the junction contained 12 bases not matched to a gene. The CDR3 runs 14 residues. The germline gives CDR1 SGHTA, CDR2 FQGNSA. For the CDR3, the DNA is TGTGCCAGCAGCCCCCGGACAGGGGGCTTGGGTAGCACCTTC. Protein sequence: CASSPRTGGLGSTF.

The chain employs TRBV4-1 and TRBJ2-1, with D possibly matching TRBD2 (5 bases). This CDR3 has 17 amino acids. Germline CDR1 reads MGHRA; CDR2 reads YSYEKL. The V and J ends lost 5 bases and 0 bases respectively, with 17 bases between them. The CDR3 loop reads CASSGVFSGSSYNEQFF. In nucleotides, the CDR3 is TGCGCCAGCAGCGGAGTTTTCTCGGGAAGCTCCTACAATGAGCAGTTCTTC.

In this sample, this clone turned up a few times. This rearrangement joins TRBV23-1 to TRBJ1-2, with D perhaps matching TRBD1 (5 bases). TRBV23-1 is an ORF, with its function uncertain. The CDR3 contains 21 residues. V was clipped by 2 bases and J by 4 bases, with 32 bases between them. Here the CDR3 DNA reads TGCGCCAGCAGTCAACGTACGGGGGAACACGCCTATAGGGGACCCCTCTATGGCTACACCTTC. Its translation is CASSQRTGEHAYRGPLYGYTF.

The V gene is TRBV4-1, the J gene TRBJ1-1; the match to TRBD1 covers 7 bases. Germline CDR1 MGHRA, CDR2 YSYEKL. Trimming removed 3 bases from V and 5 bases from J; junction bases left unmatched: 9. The CDR3 contains 15 residues. The CDR3 region has the DNA TGCGCCAGCAGCCAGGCGACAGGGAGTCAAACTGAAGCTTTCTTT. This codes for CASSQATGSQTEAFF.

The chain combines TRBV7-9 with TRBJ1-3; 8 bases fit TRBD1. This CDR3 has 14 residues. Looked up from germline, CDR1 is SEHNR and CDR2 is FQNEAQ (reference sequence). Trimming cost V 4 bases and J 4 bases; bases outside gene matches: 3. This CDR3 is CASSSDRAGNTIYF. In nucleotides, the CDR3 is TGTGCCAGCAGCTCGGACAGGGCCGGAAACACCATATATTTT.

V is TRBV7-2 and J is TRBJ2-5; 10 bases match TRBD2. Germline V CDR1 and CDR2: SGHTA, FQGNSA. Unmatched junction bases numbered 6, after V lost 1 base and J lost 1 base. CDR3 length: 17 amino acids. CDR3 sequence: CASSLVASGRGQETQYF. The CDR3 coding sequence is TGTGCCAGCAGCTTAGTCGCTAGCGGGAGAGGCCAAGAGACCCAGTACTTC.

The sample holds one count of this clone. This chain links TRBV9 with TRBJ2-7; 7 nucleotides agree with TRBD1. V gave up 0 bases and J gave up 2 bases; unmatched junction bases: 2. The V gene's germline CDR1 is SGDLS and CDR2 YYNGEE. The CDR3 has 14 residues. In DNA, the CDR3 is TGTGCCAGCAGCGTAGGAGGGACAGCCTACGAGCAGTACTTC. Encoded protein: CASSVGGTAYEQYF.

The chain couples TRBV5-5 to TRBJ2-7, with 12 bases lining up with TRBD2. Germline V gene data show CDR1 as SGHKS and CDR2 as YYEKEE (reference sequence). V trimming: 4 bases; J trimming: 6 bases; junction bases outside the gene matches: 11. The CDR3 contains 16 residues. This CDR3 is CASSPGLAGSRSEQYF. The CDR3 region has the DNA TGTGCCAGCAGCCCGGGACTAGCGGGTTCCAGGAGCGAGCAGTACTTC.